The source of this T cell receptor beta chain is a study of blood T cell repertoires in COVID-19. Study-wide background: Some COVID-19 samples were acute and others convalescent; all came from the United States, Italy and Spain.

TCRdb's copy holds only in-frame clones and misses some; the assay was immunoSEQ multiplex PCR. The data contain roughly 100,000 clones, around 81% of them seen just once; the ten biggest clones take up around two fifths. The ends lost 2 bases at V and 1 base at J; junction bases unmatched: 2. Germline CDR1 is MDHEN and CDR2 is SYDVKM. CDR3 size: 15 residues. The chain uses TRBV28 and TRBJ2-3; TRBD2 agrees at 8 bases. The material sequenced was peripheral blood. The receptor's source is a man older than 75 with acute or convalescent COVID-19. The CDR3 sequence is CASSLTSGRTDTQYF. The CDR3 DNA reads TGTGCCAGCAGTTTAACTAGCGGCCGCACAGATACGCAGTATTTT.